This TCR beta chain was captured by sequencing in a study of PD-L1 blockade in urothelial cancer. At the level of the study: The analyses of blood took place 3 weeks (second dose) and 6 weeks after treatment start.

As to this clone: Its antigen is unknown.

V shed 6 bases and J 6 bases; nucleotides not matched to a gene: 3. The CDR3 covers 13 residues. CDR1 is SNHLY and CDR2 is FYNNEI in the germline V gene. The data were produced by immunoSEQ multiplex PCR, yet TCRdb's version contains in-frame clones alone and is incomplete. This sample carries 120,000 or so clones, around 86% of them seen once, and the ten largest clones take 2.4%. Described time point: peripheral blood 6 weeks after treatment start. Whole-study findings and limits: Survival was better when pretreatment blood TCR clonality fell below the median.

The TCR comes from a man in his fifties or sixties with urothelial cancer. This sample comprised PBMCs, obtained around atezolizumab (anti-PD-L1) treatment. V usage is TRBV2 and J usage is TRBJ2-2; 8 bases agree with TRBD1. The CDR3 region has the DNA TGTGCCAGCAGGGCAGGGGGCCCCGGGGAGCTGTTTTTT. Translating gives CASRAGGPGELFF.